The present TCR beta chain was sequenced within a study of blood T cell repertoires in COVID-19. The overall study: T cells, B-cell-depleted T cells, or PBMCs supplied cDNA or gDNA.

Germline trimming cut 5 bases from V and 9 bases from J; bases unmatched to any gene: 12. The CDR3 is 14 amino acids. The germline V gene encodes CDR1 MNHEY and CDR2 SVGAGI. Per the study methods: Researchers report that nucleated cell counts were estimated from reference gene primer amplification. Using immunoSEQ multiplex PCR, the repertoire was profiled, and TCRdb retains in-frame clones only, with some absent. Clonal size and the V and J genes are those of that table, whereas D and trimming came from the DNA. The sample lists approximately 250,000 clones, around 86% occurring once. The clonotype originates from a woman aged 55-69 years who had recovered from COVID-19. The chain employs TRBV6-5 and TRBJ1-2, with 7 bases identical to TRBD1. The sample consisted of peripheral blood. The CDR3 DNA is TGTGCCAGCAGTCCGGGTGGGACAGCGCTGAGCTACACCTTC. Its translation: CASSPGGTALSYTF.